The 32 T cell receptor beta chains listed next were all sequenced from one sample in a study of vaccination and CD4 T cells after COVID-19. Cultured CD4+ T cell DNA was sequenced using the Oncomine TCR Beta short-read assay. TCRdb passed the PCR reads through MiXCR, listing each CDR3 protein once. The table shows more than 3,000 distinct CDR3 sequences, with 16% occurring only once. No cognate antigen is known for these TCRs. Treatment of the sample: approximately nine-day PBMC culture with coronavirus spike peptide pools or control peptides (ViraFEST assay). The sample taken for sequencing was CD4+ T cells from blood, cultured in vitro. The receptors stem from a human donor who had recovered from COVID-19.

This clonotype appeared a few times. The J gene is TRBJ2-7, the V gene TRBV7-2, with a possible D match to TRBD1 (6 bases). Germline V gives CDR1 SGHTA, CDR2 FQGNSA. Between the trimmed V and J ends, which lost 5 bases and 3 bases, there was a span of 14 bases. This CDR3 has 14 residues. This CDR3 is CASSRTETLYEQYF. CDR3 in DNA: TGTGCCAGCAGCCGGACAGAAACACTCTACGAGCAGTACTTC.

The J gene is TRBJ1-1, the V gene TRBV30; D remains ambiguous. V was cut by 1 base and J by 3 bases, with 12 bases left in between. Germline CDR1 GTSNPN, CDR2 SVGIG (reference sequence). The length of the CDR3 is 14 residues. CDR3 loop: CAWSAGIWDTEAFF. The CDR3 DNA sequence: TGTGCCTGGAGTGCTGGGATTTGGGACACTGAAGCTTTCTTT.

The chain combines TRBV5-1 with TRBJ2-5; tentatively, D is TRBD2 (5 bases). CDR3 length: 16 residues. Germline-derived CDR1 and CDR2 are SGHRS and YFSETQ. Trimming pared 3 bases from V and 4 bases from J, leaving 19 bases between. CDR3 sequence: CASSSQPTSTGETQYF. CDR3 coding DNA: TGCGCCAGCAGCTCCCAACCCACTAGTACTGGAGAGACCCAGTACTTC.

V and J are TRBV7-6 and TRBJ2-7, with D maybe TRBD1 (6 bases). The length of the CDR3 is 13 residues. V was clipped by 5 bases and J by 3 bases, with 11 bases between them. Germline assignment: CDR1 SGHVS and CDR2 FNYEAQ. The CDR3 protein is CASSALQGYEQYF. Written as DNA, the CDR3 is TGTGCCAGCAGCGCGTTACAGGGCTACGAGCAGTACTTC.

V and J are TRBV5-1 and TRBJ2-4; D gene ambiguous. Germline CDR1 reads SGHRS; CDR2 reads YFSETQ. The CDR3 is 14 amino acids. V lost 2 bases and J lost 3, with 9 bases in between. Here the CDR3 reads CASSFEEDKNIQYF. CDR3 nucleotides: TGCGCCAGCAGCTTCGAGGAAGACAAAAACATTCAGTACTTC.

This clonotype was counted only a few times. CDR3 amino acids: CASSSRLAGYNEQFF. CDR3 sequence (DNA): TGTGCCAGCAGTTCACGACTAGCGGGCTACAATGAGCAGTTCTTC. This chain joins TRBV27 and TRBJ2-1; 10 bases align to TRBD2. V lost 4 bases, J lost 3 bases, and 3 bases stayed unmatched. CDR1 is MNHEY and CDR2 is SMNVEV in the germline V gene (reference sequence). This CDR3 contains 15 residues.

By proportion, this clonotype is large. This chain connects TRBV20-1 to TRBJ2-5; tentative D call: TRBD1 (5 bases). This CDR3 contains 12 residues. The V gene's germline CDR1 is DFQATT and CDR2 SNEGSKA (reference sequence). The CDR3 protein is CSVRVSQETQYF. The DNA for the CDR3 is TGCAGCGTCAGGGTGAGCCAAGAGACCCAGTACTTC.

This clonotype was seen a few times. The chain recombines TRBV5-1 with TRBJ2-3; D possibly uses TRBD1 or TRBD2 (5 bases each). The CDR3 length is 16 residues. V lost 1 base and J 2 bases, leaving 14 bases between the germline ends. Germline V gene data show CDR1 as SGHRS and CDR2 as YFSETQ. In DNA, the CDR3 is TGCGCCAGCAGCTTGTCGGGGACGGTTATCACAGATACGCAGTATTTT. Translated, it gives CASSLSGTVITDTQYF.

The J gene is TRBJ2-7, the V gene TRBV12-3 or TRBV12-4; 7 nucleotides agree with TRBD1. The CDR3 sequence is 14 residues long. J was trimmed by 2 bases and V by 4 bases; bases with no gene match: 5. In nucleotides, the CDR3 is TGTGCCAGCAGTTCCCGGGACAGAGCCTACGAGCAGTACTTC. Translating it yields CASSSRDRAYEQYF.

This clonotype was seen a handful of times. V gene TRBV6-2 or TRBV6-3 combines with J gene TRBJ2-3; D possibly corresponds to TRBD2 (5 bases). Germline values: CDR1 MNHEY, CDR2 SVGEGT. Trimming took 8 bases from V and 1 from J, leaving 13 bases between them. This CDR3 region has 14 residues. The CDR3 loop reads CASGRGSRTDTQYF. In nucleotides, the CDR3 is TGTGCCAGCGGCCGGGGATCACGCACAGATACGCAGTATTTT.

This sequence joins TRBV12-5 and TRBJ2-5; D possibly corresponds to TRBD1 (5 bases). The CDR3 is 12 residues long. Germline V gene lookup returns CDR1 LGHNT and CDR2 FRNRAP. Trimming shortened V by 6 bases and J by 6 bases, and 11 bases separated the two germline ends. CDR3 residues: CASGRAWQTQYF. The CDR3 DNA is TGTGCTAGTGGCAGGGCCTGGCAGACCCAGTACTTC.

This clonotype is medium-sized by share. The V gene is TRBV11-2, the J gene TRBJ1-2; no firm D call. Germline values: CDR1 SGHAT, CDR2 FQNNGV. V was cut by 3 bases and J by 7 bases, with 15 bases left in between. This CDR3 region has 14 residues. The CDR3 protein is CASSFRIQASGYTF. CDR3 sequence (DNA): TGTGCCAGCAGCTTCCGGATCCAAGCTAGTGGCTACACCTTC.

The V and J genes are TRBV12-3 or TRBV12-4 and TRBJ2-7, with D possibly being TRBD1 or TRBD2 (5 bases each). V lost 6 bases to trimming and J lost 5 bases, with 17 bases between them. The length of the CDR3 is 14 residues. The CDR3 reads CASRGDGPMNEQYF. CDR3 sequence (DNA): TGTGCCAGCAGGGGGGACGGACCAATGAACGAGCAGTACTTC.

The gene calls are TRBV12-3 or TRBV12-4 and TRBJ2-7; 14 bases are a match to TRBD2. The J segment lost 0 bases and the V segment lost 5 bases, leaving 6 bases of the junction unmatched. The CDR3 is 17 amino acids. CDR3 bases: TGTGCCAGCAGTGGGGGACTAGCGGGGGCCTACTCCTACGAGCAGTACTTC. It specifies CASSGGLAGAYSYEQYF.

This clonotype is classed as large. The chain recombines TRBV19 with TRBJ1-5, with 7 bases fitting TRBD1. Germline V gene lookup returns CDR1 LNHDA and CDR2 SQIVND (reference sequence). The CDR3 consists of 16 residues. V gave up 4 bases and J gave up 3 bases; unmatched junction bases: 9. This CDR3 reads CASSRRGRGANQPQHF. In DNA form, the CDR3 reads TGTGCCAGTAGTAGGAGGGGGCGAGGGGCCAATCAGCCCCAGCATTTT.

This clonotype has more than one count but fewer than ten. The chain is built from TRBV9 and TRBJ2-3; D not resolved. CDR3 length equals 13 residues. Deletions cut 0 bases from V and 3 bases from J, with 5 bases between. The V gene's germline CDR1 is SGDLS and CDR2 YYNGEE. Here the CDR3 DNA reads TGTGCCAGCAGCGTAGCCCAGACAGATACGCAGTATTTT. Protein: CASSVAQTDTQYF.

This chain connects TRBV2 to TRBJ1-2, with D perhaps matching TRBD1 (5 bases). Looked up from germline, CDR1 is SNHLY and CDR2 is FYNNEI. V was trimmed by 7 bases and J by 7 bases, leaving 19 bases between them. The CDR3 sequence is 14 residues long. The CDR3 is CASIDSPQIRGYTF. The CDR3, as DNA: TGTGCCAGCATAGACAGCCCGCAAATCCGTGGCTACACCTTC.

The chain joins TRBV5-1 to TRBJ1-3; weak D call: TRBD1 (5 bases). V shed 3 bases and J shed 0 bases, with 10 bases lying between them. Germline values: CDR1 SGHRS, CDR2 YFSETQ. CDR3 length: 15 amino acids. CDR3 DNA sequence: TGCGCCAGCAGCTGGGGACGGACCTCTGGAAACACCATATATTTT. Translating it yields CASSWGRTSGNTIYF.

This clonotype was seen only a few times. This chain uses TRBV6-2 or TRBV6-3 with TRBJ2-3; 10 nucleotides line up with TRBD2. Trimming cost V 2 bases and J 6 bases; bases outside gene matches: 8. The CDR3 is 16 residues long. Looked up from germline, CDR1 is MNHEY and CDR2 is SVGEGT. The CDR3 region has the DNA TGTGCCAGCAGTTACACGCAGCGGGGGGGCTCTGATACGCAGTATTTT. Residues: CASSYTQRGGSDTQYF.

By share, this clonotype ranks as medium-sized. The J gene is TRBJ1-2, the V gene TRBV19, with 10 bases lining up with TRBD1. V lost 5 bases, J lost 1 base, and 10 bases stayed unmatched. Germline V CDR1 and CDR2: LNHDA, SQIVND (reference sequence). The CDR3 consists of 17 residues. In DNA, the CDR3 is TGTGCCAGTAGTCCCAAGGGGACAGGGGCCCTTAACTATGGCTACACCTTC. It specifies CASSPKGTGALNYGYTF. The full variable domain, in which reference TRBV19 and TRBJ1-2 provide the parts outside the CDR3, is DGGITQSPKYLFRKEGQNVTLSCEQNLNHDAMYWYRQDPGQGLRLIYYSQIVNDFQKGDIAEGYSVSREKKESFPLTVTSAQKNPTAFYLCASSPKGTGALNYGYTFGSGTRLTVV.

By its share, this clonotype is medium-sized. The CDR3 DNA is TGCGCCAGCAGCTTGGACACTCCCTACGAGCAGTACTTC. Encoded protein: CASSLDTPYEQYF. The rearrangement uses TRBV5-1 and TRBJ2-7; D remains unclear. V was pared by 0 bases and J by 2 bases, with 6 bases between. Per germline, CDR1 SGHRS and CDR2 YFSETQ. CDR3 length equals 13 residues.

This clonotype was recorded a few times. This chain joins TRBV7-9 and TRBJ2-7; tentative D call: TRBD2 (5 bases). V was pared by 5 bases and J by 2 bases, with 10 bases between. Germline V gives CDR1 SEHNR, CDR2 FQNEAQ (reference sequence). There are 13 residues in the CDR3. For the CDR3, the DNA is TGTGCCAGCAGCAGGAGCGGCCCCTACGAGCAGTACTTC. Translating it yields CASSRSGPYEQYF. Filled out from reference TRBV7-9 and TRBJ2-7, the complete variable domain reads DTGVSQNPRHKITKRGQNVTFRCDPISEHNRLYWYRQTLGQGPEFLTYFQNEAQLEKSRLLSDRFSAERPKGSFSTLEIQRTEQGDSAMYLCASSRSGPYEQYFGPGTRLTVT.

This clonotype showed up just a few times. The V gene is TRBV20-1, the J gene TRBJ1-4; D remains unclear. The CDR3 spans 12 residues. CDR1 is DFQATT, CDR2 SNEGSKA, per germline (reference sequence). V was trimmed by 5 bases and J by 5 bases, leaving 9 bases between them. CDR3 residues: CSASPGNEKLFF. The CDR3 region has the DNA TGCAGTGCTTCGCCTGGGAATGAAAAACTGTTTTTT.

In this sample, this clonotype is hyperexpanded (1% or more). This chain joins TRBV27 and TRBJ2-5; D could derive from TRBD1 or TRBD2 (6 bases each). V lost 0 bases to trimming and J lost 5 bases, with 13 bases between them. Germline lookup yields CDR1 MNHEY and CDR2 SMNVEV (reference sequence). The CDR3 runs to 15 residues. CDR3 sequence: CASSLSTGALETQYF. CDR3 DNA sequence: TGTGCCAGCAGTTTATCCACGGGGGCGTTGGAGACCCAGTACTTC.

This clonotype is labeled medium-sized. V and J are TRBV15 and TRBJ1-5; TRBD1 aligns across 7 bases. The CDR3 extends over 14 amino acids. The J segment lost 6 bases and the V segment lost 8 bases, leaving 10 bases of the junction unmatched. Germline CDR1 reads LNHNV; CDR2 reads YYDKDF (reference sequence). The CDR3 loop reads CATSRGGLGQPQHF. The CDR3 coding sequence is TGTGCCACCTCAAGAGGGGGCCTGGGTCAGCCCCAGCATTTT. Filled out from reference TRBV15 and TRBJ1-5, the complete variable domain reads DAMVIQNPRYQVTQFGKPVTLSCSQTLNHNVMYWYQQKSSQAPKLLFHYYDKDFNNEADTPDNFQSRRPNTSFCFLDIRSPGLGDTAMYLCATSRGGLGQPQHFGDGTRLSIL.

The V call is TRBV7-9, the J call TRBJ2-2; D uncertain. The CDR3 has 10 residues. Trimming left V 8 bases short and J 7 bases short, with 5 bases between. Germline CDR1 SEHNR, CDR2 FQNEAQ (reference sequence). This CDR3 is CASGDGELFF. Written as DNA, the CDR3 is TGTGCCAGCGGTGACGGGGAGCTGTTTTTT.

This clonotype showed up just once. The CDR3 region is CSAQTDTGEQYF. In DNA, the CDR3 is TGCAGTGCCCAGACCGACACGGGGGAGCAGTACTTC. The rearrangement joins TRBV20-1 to TRBJ2-7, with D tentatively TRBD2 (5 bases). Germline V gene data show CDR1 as DFQATT and CDR2 as SNEGSKA (reference sequence). The ends were cut back, 6 bases at V and 7 bases at J, with 16 bases in the middle. The CDR3 is made up of 12 amino acids.

Regarding this clonotype: Lacking the conserved final phenylalanine or tryptophan, this CDR3 likely reflects a read error. The CDR3 DNA reads TGTGCTGGAGGCGGGAAACCCTACGAGCAGTACCTC. Its protein product is CAGGGKPYEQYL. The V and J genes are TRBV30 and TRBJ2-7; D is possibly TRBD2 (6 bases). The CDR3 spans 12 residues. Germline V gives CDR1 GTSNPN, CDR2 SVGIG (reference sequence).

The CDR3 here is CASSLERQMNTGELFF. The CDR3 nucleotides are TGCGCCAGCAGCTTGGAAAGGCAAATGAACACCGGGGAGCTGTTTTTT. V usage is TRBV5-1 and J usage is TRBJ2-2; D remains unclear. V lost 0 bases to trimming and J lost 1 base, with 10 bases between them. From germline, CDR1 is SGHRS and CDR2 YFSETQ. The CDR3 extends over 16 amino acids. The complete variable domain, with remaining parts taken from reference TRBV5-1 and TRBJ2-2, reads KAGVTQTPRYLIKTRGQQVTLSCSPISGHRSVSWYQQTPGQGLQFLFEYFSETQRNKGNFPGRFSGRQFSNSRSEMNVSTLELGDSALYLCASSLERQMNTGELFFGEGSRLTVL.

The chain combines TRBV10-3 with TRBJ2-3; TRBD2 aligns across 15 bases. Trimming removed 6 bases from V and 6 bases from J; junction bases left unmatched: 1. CDR3 size: 14 residues. Looked up from germline, CDR1 is ENHRY and CDR2 is SYGVKD. Here the CDR3 DNA reads TGTGCCATCAGCGGGACTAGCGGGGGGGATACGCAGTATTTT. Amino acid sequence: CAISGTSGGDTQYF.

The V and J genes are TRBV20-1 and TRBJ2-7; TRBD2 matches at 7 bases. Germline CDR1 DFQATT, CDR2 SNEGSKA (reference sequence). J was trimmed by 5 bases and V by 0 bases; bases with no gene match: 7. This CDR3 is built from 14 residues. This chain's CDR3 is CSARDGGGWDEQYF. The CDR3 DNA reads TGCAGTGCTAGAGATGGGGGGGGGTGGGACGAGCAGTACTTC.

In its sample, this clonotype is medium-sized (0.01 to 0.1%). The chain combines TRBV19 with TRBJ2-7, with TRBD1 matching 9 bases. Germline V CDR1 and CDR2: LNHDA, SQIVND (reference sequence). This CDR3 comprises 14 residues. J gave up 5 bases and V 0 bases, and 2 bases lay outside the gene matches. DNA for the CDR3: TGTGCCAGTAGTATAGAGGACAGGGGCCACGAGCAGTACTTC. Translation: CASSIEDRGHEQYF. Full variable domain (outside the CDR3, taken from reference TRBV19 and TRBJ2-7): DGGITQSPKYLFRKEGQNVTLSCEQNLNHDAMYWYRQDPGQGLRLIYYSQIVNDFQKGDIAEGYSVSREKKESFPLTVTSAQKNPTAFYLCASSIEDRGHEQYFGPGTRLTVT.